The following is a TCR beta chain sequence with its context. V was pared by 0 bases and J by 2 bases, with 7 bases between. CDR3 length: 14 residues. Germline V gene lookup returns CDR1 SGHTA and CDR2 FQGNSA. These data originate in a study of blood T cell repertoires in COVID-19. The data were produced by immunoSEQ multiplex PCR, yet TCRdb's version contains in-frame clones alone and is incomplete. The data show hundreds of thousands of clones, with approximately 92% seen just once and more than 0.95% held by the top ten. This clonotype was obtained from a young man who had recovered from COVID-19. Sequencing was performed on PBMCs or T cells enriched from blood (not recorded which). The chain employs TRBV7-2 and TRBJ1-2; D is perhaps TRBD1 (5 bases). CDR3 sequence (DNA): TGTGCCAGCAGCTTAGCACAGGACAACTATGGCTACACCTTC. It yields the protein CASSLAQDNYGYTF.